The 8 T cell receptor beta chains below come from one sample, sequenced in a study of T cell responses to AZD1222 COVID-19 vaccine. The table came from immunoSEQ multiplex PCR; TCRdb's copy has only in-frame clones and leaves some out. The top ten clones hold less than 2.5% of a sample with some 150,000 clones, approximately 91% of them seen once. The sequences come from peripheral blood, collected 28 days after the second AZD1222 dose. The receptors stem from an adult who received the AZD1222 COVID-19 vaccine.

The chain recombines TRBV6-5 with TRBJ1-1, with 11 nucleotides matching TRBD1. The CDR3 runs 14 residues. Looked up from germline, CDR1 is MNHEY and CDR2 is SVGAGI. The V and J ends lost 5 bases and 10 bases, in that order; junction bases with no gene match: 9. CDR3 in amino acids: CASSQGQGGPRAFF. The CDR3 DNA is TGTGCCAGCAGTCAGGGACAGGGGGGCCCGCGAGCTTTCTTT.

V gene TRBV2 combines with J gene TRBJ2-4, with 12 bases that match TRBD2. J was trimmed by 8 bases and V by 10 bases; bases with no gene match: 3. The germline CDR1 and CDR2 sequences are SNHLY and FYNNEI. The CDR3 totals 12 residues. CDR3 loop: CATTSGSYIQYF. The CDR3 nucleotides read TGTGCCACGACTAGCGGGAGTTACATTCAGTACTTC. Combining the CDR3 with reference TRBV2 and TRBJ2-4 gives the whole variable domain EPEVTQTPSHQVTQMGQEVILRCVPISNHLYFYWYRQILGQKVEFLVSFYNNEISEKSEIFDDQFSVERPDGSNFTLKIRSTKLEDSAMYFCATTSGSYIQYFGAGTRLSVL.

The chain uses TRBV2 and TRBJ1-2; TRBD1 aligns across 7 bases. In germline, CDR1 is SNHLY, CDR2 FYNNEI. V lost 8 bases and J lost 2; bases outside the gene matches: 26. The CDR3 spans 20 residues. The CDR3 spells CASYRIRAGTATPSNYGYTF. CDR3 bases: TGTGCCAGCTATAGGATTCGGGCCGGGACAGCGACCCCCAGCAACTATGGCTACACCTTC.

The CDR3 DNA sequence: TGCGCCAGCAGCCACGGACAGTATGGCTACACCTTC. Translated, it gives CASSHGQYGYTF. The genes are TRBV5-1 and TRBJ1-2; the D gene is possibly TRBD1 (6 bases). CDR3 length equals 12 residues. Deletions cut 4 bases from V and 5 bases from J, with 9 bases between. The V gene's germline CDR1 is SGHRS and CDR2 YFSETQ. Full variable domain (rest looked up from reference TRBV5-1 and TRBJ1-2): KAGVTQTPRYLIKTRGQQVTLSCSPISGHRSVSWYQQTPGQGLQFLFEYFSETQRNKGNFPGRFSGRQFSNSRSEMNVSTLELGDSALYLCASSHGQYGYTFGSGTRLTVV.

Only one count was recorded for this clone. J is TRBJ2-7 and V is TRBV7-7; a weak D match, TRBD2 (6 bases). CDR1 and CDR2 (germline): SSHAT, FNYEAQ (reference sequence). Trimming left V 5 bases short and J 0 bases short, with 14 bases between. This CDR3 has 15 residues. For the CDR3, the DNA is TGTGCCAGCAGCCCGCCCGCGGGGTCCTCCTACGAGCAGTACTTC. As protein: CASSPPAGSSYEQYF.

The chain is built from TRBV3-1 (or the pseudogene TRBV3-2) and TRBJ1-1; unclear D gene. The CDR3 contains 15 residues. From germline, CDR1 is LGHDT and CDR2 YNNKEL (reference sequence). Trimming shortened V by 0 bases and J by 2 bases, and 10 bases separated the two germline ends. This CDR3 reads CASSQDQNSNTEAFF. CDR3 DNA sequence: TGTGCCAGCAGCCAAGATCAGAACAGCAACACTGAAGCTTTCTTT.

The chain links TRBV9 to TRBJ1-6; D is unclear. Germline CDR1 SGDLS, CDR2 YYNGEE. The V and J ends lost 0 bases and 7 bases respectively, with 14 bases between them. There are 16 residues in the CDR3. This chain's CDR3 is CASSVEGGFGNSPLHF. The CDR3 DNA reads TGTGCCAGCAGCGTAGAAGGAGGGTTCGGAAATTCACCCCTCCACTTT.

J is TRBJ2-6 and V is TRBV9; D is ambiguous. CDR1 is SGDLS, CDR2 YYNGEE, per germline. Trimming took off 3 bases at V and 0 bases at J, with 7 bases between the two ends. The CDR3 has 15 amino acids. CDR3 in amino acids: CASSGQLSGANVLTF. CDR3 nucleotides: TGTGCCAGCAGCGGTCAGCTCTCTGGGGCCAACGTCCTGACTTTC.